This note documents a single T cell receptor (beta chain) sequence. Gene labels here are mouse ones. The CDR3 end is not reached by the read, which stops 1 residue before it; the germline J gene fills it in. These data are taken from a study of tissue T cells after allogeneic stem cell transplantation. The CDR3 contains 14 residues. Per germline, CDR1 NSQYPW and CDR2 LRSPGD (reference sequence). With V trimmed by 6 bases and J by 0 bases, 4 bases remained unmatched. As to time point: mouse harvest day 7 after allogeneic transplant. Mouse grafts combined 10^7 T-cell-depleted bone marrow cells with 10^6 splenic CD5+ T cells. Assay: immunoSEQ multiplex PCR; the TCRdb copy retains only in-frame clones and omits some. This sample carries roughly 7,000 clones, around 46% of them seen once, and the ten largest clones take under 4.5%.

The sequenced sample consisted of gut tissue. V is TRBV1 and J is TRBJ1-1; 7 positions match TRBD1. The sequence was obtained from a female BALB/c mouse given C57BL/6 T cells with graft-versus-host disease after an allogeneic hematopoietic cell transplant. The DNA read from the CDR3 is TGCACCTGCAGAGACAGGGCCTCAAACACAGAAGTCTTC. Translation gives CTCRDRASNTEVF. The entire CDR3 sequence reads CTCRDRASNTEVFF.